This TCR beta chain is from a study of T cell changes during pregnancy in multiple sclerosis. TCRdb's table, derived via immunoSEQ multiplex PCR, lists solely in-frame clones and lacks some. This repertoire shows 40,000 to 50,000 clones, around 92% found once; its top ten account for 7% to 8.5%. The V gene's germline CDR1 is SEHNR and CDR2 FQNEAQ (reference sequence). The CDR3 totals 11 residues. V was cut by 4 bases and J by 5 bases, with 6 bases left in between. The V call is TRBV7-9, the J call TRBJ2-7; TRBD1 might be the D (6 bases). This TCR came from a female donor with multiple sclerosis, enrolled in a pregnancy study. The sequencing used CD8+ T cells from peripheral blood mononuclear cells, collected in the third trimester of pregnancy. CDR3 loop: CASSWTDEQYF. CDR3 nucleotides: TGTGCCAGCAGCTGGACAGACGAGCAGTACTTC.